What follows are 32 T cell receptor beta chains derived from one specimen sequenced in a study of Ad26.COV2.S vaccination and SARS-CoV-2 variants. As to treatment: roughly 20 received Ad26.COV2.S at low or high dose, single or two shots; about 5 received placebo; per-sample allocation not given. Sample collection was performed on day 63 after the first vaccine or placebo injection. TCRdb's table, derived via immunoSEQ multiplex PCR, lists solely in-frame clones and lacks some. The sample includes about 400,000 clones, approximately 83% of them seen just once. Specimen: peripheral blood, collected in a trial of Ad26.COV2.S vaccine versus placebo. These receptors were collected from a person between 18 and 65 years old who received the Ad26.COV2.S COVID-19 vaccine or a placebo.

The rearrangement joins TRBV29-1 to TRBJ2-2, with TRBD2 as a possible D gene (6 bases). V shed 6 bases and J shed 3 bases, with 11 bases lying between them. The germline V gene encodes CDR1 SQVTM and CDR2 ANQGSEA. The CDR3 covers 13 residues. The CDR3 loop reads CSVSGGDTGELFF. CDR3 coding DNA: TGCAGCGTCTCCGGGGGAGACACCGGGGAGCTGTTTTTT.

This chain links TRBV6-1 with TRBJ2-7; 10 nucleotides match TRBD1. Looked up from germline, CDR1 is MNHNS and CDR2 is SASEGT. The length of the CDR3 is 16 residues. Trimming took 4 bases from V and 7 from J; bases not matched to a gene: 13. The CDR3 DNA sequence: TGTGCCAGCAGTGCCAGGGACAGGGGTGGGTCTAGGGAGCAGTACTTC. As protein: CASSARDRGGSREQYF.

This chain links TRBV7-8 with TRBJ2-1, with 7 bases fitting TRBD1. CDR3 length: 17 amino acids. After removal of 5 bases from V and 4 bases from J, the junction contained 14 bases not matched to a gene. The germline V gene encodes CDR1 SGHVS and CDR2 FQNEAQ. CDR3 in amino acids: CASSRPGPGGRYNEQFF. The CDR3 nucleotides read TGTGCCAGCAGCCGGCCCGGTCCAGGGGGAAGATACAATGAGCAGTTCTTC.

The rearrangement uses TRBV27 and TRBJ2-7; the match to TRBD1 covers 8 bases. J was trimmed by 2 bases and V by 6 bases; bases with no gene match: 9. This CDR3 is 15 amino acids long. Germline CDR1 reads MNHEY; CDR2 reads SMNVEV (reference sequence). The CDR3 protein is CASSPTGTGAYEQYF. CDR3 in DNA: TGTGCCAGCAGCCCCACCGGGACAGGAGCCTACGAGCAGTACTTC.

This clone was seen many times. The chain recombines TRBV4-2 with TRBJ2-2, with D unclear. The V end lost 0 bases, the J end lost 6 bases, and 11 bases lay between the germline ends. CDR1 and CDR2 (germline): LGHNA, YNFKEQ. CDR3 size: 15 residues. CDR3 DNA: TGTGCCAGCAGCCAAGATGCGCACGGGTCCGGGGAGCTGTTTTTT. Translating it yields CASSQDAHGSGELFF.

The chain couples TRBV4-2 to TRBJ1-2, with a tentative D call TRBD1 (5 bases). Germline V CDR1 and CDR2: LGHNA, YNFKEQ. The CDR3 runs to 14 residues. Trimming removed 2 bases at V and 2 bases at J, with 9 bases between. The CDR3: CASSQTGGNYGYTF. Here the CDR3 DNA reads TGTGCCAGCAGCCAAACCGGGGGGAACTATGGCTACACCTTC.

V and J are TRBV11-3 and TRBJ2-7; D call uncertain. Germline V gene lookup returns CDR1 SGHNT and CDR2 YENEEA. V was shortened by 4 bases and J by 3 bases, with 7 bases between the two germline ends. The CDR3 runs 12 residues. The CDR3 nucleotides are TGTGCCAGCAGCTCCATTTACTACGAGCAGTACTTC. This sequence encodes CASSSIYYEQYF.

This chain joins TRBV3-1 (or the pseudogene TRBV3-2) and TRBJ2-2, with 7 bases that match TRBD1. Germline-derived CDR1 and CDR2 are LGHDT and YNNKEL (reference sequence). The V segment lost 4 bases and the J segment 1 base; nucleotides outside the gene matches: 6. The CDR3 is 16 amino acids. The DNA for the CDR3 is TGTGCCAGCAGCCCATACAGGGGAGAGAACACCGGGGAGCTGTTTTTT. Its protein product is CASSPYRGENTGELFF.

This chain uses TRBV9 with TRBJ1-4; unclear D gene. The V gene lost 0 bases and the J gene lost 4 bases, with 4 bases spanning the gap. CDR3 size: 13 residues. Germline loops: CDR1 SGDLS, CDR2 YYNGEE. CDR3 coding DNA: TGTGCCAGCAGCGTAGAAAGTAATGAAAAACTGTTTTTT. Amino acids: CASSVESNEKLFF.

V is TRBV6-1 and J is TRBJ2-7; TRBD1 matches at 9 bases. Losses at the gene ends were 3 bases for V and 3 bases for J; bases not matched to a gene: 9. The CDR3 runs 16 residues. Per germline, CDR1 MNHNS and CDR2 SASEGT. CDR3 nucleotide sequence: TGTGCCAGCAGTGATCGGACAGGGGTCCAACTCTACGAGCAGTACTTC. Translation: CASSDRTGVQLYEQYF.

The rearrangement joins TRBV7-2 to TRBJ1-2; D is perhaps TRBD1 (6 bases). Trimming cost V 5 bases and J 7 bases, with 14 bases left between them. Germline V lookup: CDR1 SGHTA, CDR2 FQGNSA. The CDR3 length is 13 residues. CDR3 in amino acids: CASSPQGRAGYTF. The CDR3 nucleotides are TGTGCCAGCAGCCCCCAGGGGAGGGCTGGCTACACCTTC.

This sequence joins TRBV13 and TRBJ1-3; D ambiguous. This CDR3 contains 15 residues. Germline CDR1 reads PRHDT; CDR2 reads FYEKMQ (reference sequence). V was pared by 4 bases and J by 0 bases, with 10 bases between. The CDR3 DNA sequence: TGTGCCAGCAGCTCCTTCATATCCTCTGGAAACACCATATATTTT. It translates to CASSSFISSGNTIYF. The full variable domain, in which reference TRBV13 and TRBJ1-3 provide the parts outside the CDR3, is AAGVIQSPRHLIKEKRETATLKCYPIPRHDTVYWYQQGPGQDPQFLISFYEKMQSDKGSIPDRFSAQQFSDYHSELNMSSLELGDSALYFCASSSFISSGNTIYFGEGSWLTVV.

The chain links TRBV24-1 to TRBJ1-2; 10 nucleotides line up with TRBD1. V lost 4 bases to trimming and J lost 6 bases; unmatched junction nucleotides: 1. This CDR3 comprises 13 residues. Germline CDR1 is KGHDR and CDR2 is SFDVKD. This CDR3 reads CATSDGTGDGYTF. CDR3 coding DNA: TGTGCCACCAGTGACGGGACAGGGGATGGCTACACCTTC.

This clone was seen only a few times. The J gene is TRBJ2-7, the V gene TRBV5-1, with 10 bases aligning to TRBD2. With 2 bases clipped from V and 5 bases from J, the junction kept 7 bases outside the gene matches. Germline V gene data show CDR1 as SGHRS and CDR2 as YFSETQ. The CDR3 consists of 15 residues. This CDR3 reads CASSFGPSGSDEQYF. The CDR3 DNA reads as TGCGCCAGCAGCTTTGGTCCTAGCGGGAGCGACGAGCAGTACTTC.

This clone was counted a few times. The CDR3 loop reads CAISADVTVSNQPQHF. CDR3 DNA sequence: TGTGCCATCAGTGCAGATGTGACAGTTAGCAATCAGCCCCAGCATTTT. This rearrangement joins TRBV10-3 to TRBJ1-5, with a tentative D call TRBD1 (5 bases). Trimming pared 4 bases from V and 0 bases from J, leaving 13 bases between. The CDR3 sequence is 16 residues long. The germline V gene encodes CDR1 ENHRY and CDR2 SYGVKD.

CDR3 region: CASTYLGTGNTGELFF. CDR3 nucleotides: TGCGCCAGCACCTACCTTGGGACAGGGAACACCGGGGAGCTGTTTTTT. The genes are TRBV5-1 and TRBJ2-2, with 8 nucleotides matching TRBD1. The CDR3 is 16 amino acids. V gave up 6 bases and J gave up 1 base; unmatched junction bases: 8. Germline V gene lookup returns CDR1 SGHRS and CDR2 YFSETQ.

The J gene is TRBJ1-6, the V gene TRBV15, with a tentative D call TRBD1 (5 bases). CDR1 LNHNV and CDR2 YYDKDF come from the germline V gene (reference sequence). V lost 0 bases, J lost 7 bases, and 7 bases lay in between. This CDR3 contains 14 residues. Here the CDR3 DNA reads TGTGCCACCAGCAGAGACAGGGAGAATTCACCCCTCCACTTT. Amino acids: CATSRDRENSPLHF.

The chain employs TRBV18 and TRBJ1-6; D gene ambiguous. The CDR3 is 18 residues long. Germline V lookup: CDR1 KGHSH, CDR2 LQKENI. Trimming removed 6 bases at V and 0 bases at J, with 18 bases between. CDR3 bases: TGTGCCAGCTCTCATGTTGAATTCTCGAGCTCCTATAATTCACCCCTCCACTTT. Protein sequence: CASSHVEFSSSYNSPLHF.

The chain carries TRBV5-1 and TRBJ2-3; D is unresolved. Trimming took 0 bases from V and 4 from J, leaving 6 bases between them. Germline CDR1 SGHRS, CDR2 YFSETQ. The CDR3 runs 13 residues. The CDR3 nucleotides are TGCGCCAGCAGCTTGGACAACCCAGATACGCAGTATTTT. Translated, it gives CASSLDNPDTQYF.

This clone was counted a single time. The chain links TRBV10-1 to TRBJ1-1, with TRBD1 identical over 8 bases. V was clipped by 6 bases and J by 4 bases; unmatched bases: 7. The germline CDR1 and CDR2 sequences are WNHNN and SYGVQD (reference sequence). The CDR3 is made up of 14 amino acids. The CDR3 loop is CASRPGTGFTEAFF. In DNA form, the CDR3 reads TGCGCCAGCAGACCCGGGACAGGATTCACTGAAGCTTTCTTT.

The chain links TRBV11-2 to TRBJ1-1, with unresolved D. V was trimmed by 5 bases and J by 0 bases, leaving 13 bases between them. This CDR3 contains 15 residues. In germline, CDR1 is SGHAT, CDR2 FQNNGV. In nucleotides, the CDR3 is TGTGCCAGCAGCCCCGGAGGAAACCTGAACACTGAAGCTTTCTTT. Amino acids: CASSPGGNLNTEAFF.

This chain uses TRBV11-2 with TRBJ2-3; no clear D gene. The CDR3 totals 14 residues. V gave up 5 bases and J gave up 6 bases, with 15 bases separating them. Germline V gene lookup returns CDR1 SGHAT and CDR2 FQNNGV. DNA for the CDR3: TGTGCCAGCAGCCGTGACACACCCGCGGATACGCAGTATTTT. It encodes CASSRDTPADTQYF.

This rearrangement joins TRBV7-3 to TRBJ1-1; no definite D call. This CDR3 spans 14 amino acids. Trimming took off 4 bases at V and 1 base at J, with 10 bases between the two ends. Per germline, CDR1 SGHTA and CDR2 FQGTGA. CDR3 bases: TGTGCCAGCAGCTCAAACCCCGGGAACACTGAAGCTTTCTTT. This codes for CASSSNPGNTEAFF.

The chain links TRBV9 to TRBJ1-4; a weak D match, TRBD1 (6 bases). In germline, CDR1 is SGDLS, CDR2 YYNGEE. With 4 bases removed from V and 8 bases from J, the gap between germline ends came to 18 bases. CDR3 size: 15 residues. CDR3 bases: TGTGCCAGCAGCCCTCGGGGGGGCTCTTGGGAAAAACTGTTTTTT. Its translation: CASSPRGGSWEKLFF.

The chain has TRBV9 and TRBJ2-2, with 10 bases matching TRBD2. The ends lost 4 bases at V and 4 bases at J; junction bases unmatched: 7. The CDR3 is 16 amino acids. Germline assignment: CDR1 SGDLS and CDR2 YYNGEE. The CDR3 nucleotides read TGTGCCAGCAGCTCCATAGCGGGAGGTCCCACCGGGGAGCTGTTTTTT. Translated, it gives CASSSIAGGPTGELFF.

The chain uses TRBV4-1 and TRBJ1-4; 12 nucleotides align to TRBD1. The J segment lost 2 bases and the V segment lost 0 bases, leaving 10 bases of the junction unmatched. The germline CDR1 and CDR2 sequences are MGHRA and YSYEKL. The CDR3 length is 20 residues. The DNA for the CDR3 is TGCGCCAGCAGCCAAGATTCAGGGACAGGGGGCGGGAGGACTAATGAAAAACTGTTTTTT. It codes for CASSQDSGTGGGRTNEKLFF.

The chain carries TRBV4-1 and TRBJ2-1, with D perhaps assigned TRBD1 or TRBD2 (5 bases each). V was shortened by 0 bases and J by 9 bases, with 15 bases between the two germline ends. The CDR3 contains 15 residues. Germline V gene sequence: CDR1 MGHRA, CDR2 YSYEKL. CDR3 loop: CASSQDPVRGAEQFF. The CDR3 coding sequence is TGCGCCAGCAGCCAAGATCCAGTGAGAGGGGCTGAGCAGTTCTTC.

This chain joins TRBV5-1 and TRBJ2-3; possibly TRBD1 for D (5 bases). Germline V CDR1 and CDR2: SGHRS, YFSETQ. V was trimmed by 0 bases and J by 15 bases, leaving 14 bases between them. This CDR3 is built from 12 residues. The CDR3, as DNA: TGCGCCAGCAGCTTGGTGGGGCAGTCCCTATATTTT. Protein: CASSLVGQSLYF.

The chain has TRBV5-1 and TRBJ2-5, with TRBD2 matching over 8 bases. V dropped 2 bases and J dropped 5; count of bases not matched to a gene: 5. Germline CDR1 is SGHRS and CDR2 is YFSETQ. The CDR3 covers 14 residues. The CDR3 DNA is TGCGCCAGCAGCTTTGCCCGGGGGGGGGAGACCCAGTACTTC. Protein product: CASSFARGGETQYF.

The chain links TRBV3-1 (or the pseudogene TRBV3-2) to TRBJ2-2; D is unclear. The CDR3 covers 13 residues. Germline CDR1 LGHDT, CDR2 YNNKEL (reference sequence). V lost 0 bases, J lost 3 bases, and 2 bases lay in between. Written as DNA, the CDR3 is TGTGCCAGCAGCCAAGAGCACACCGGGGAGCTGTTTTTT. This codes for CASSQEHTGELFF.

This clone was observed once. The chain carries TRBV7-9 and TRBJ2-7; TRBD2 agrees at 10 bases. With V trimmed by 5 bases and J by 1 base, 8 bases remained unmatched. CDR3 size: 16 residues. The germline CDR1 and CDR2 sequences are SEHNR and FQNEAQ (reference sequence). The CDR3 nucleotides read TGTGCCAGCAGCCCTACCGGGACTAGCGCTTCCTACGAGCAGTACTTC. Translated: CASSPTGTSASYEQYF.

The chain joins TRBV5-4 to TRBJ1-1; D remains unclear. Trimming removed 4 bases from V and 4 bases from J, with 17 bases in between. CDR1 is SGHNT and CDR2 is YYREEE in the germline V gene (reference sequence). The CDR3 has 15 residues. CDR3 nucleotide sequence: TGTGCCAGCAGCGTCCCCGCGGTTCGGGGCACTGAAGCTTTCTTT. Translated: CASSVPAVRGTEAFF.